Detailed here is one T cell receptor (beta chain). The data are from a study of identical twins. TCRdb re-called the 5' RACE reads with MiXCR, one entry per CDR3 protein. The sample lists 400,000 to 500,000 distinct CDR3 sequences, approximately 15% occurring once. Separately, the same data were catalogued under a study of yellow fever vaccine responses in identical twins.

Sequenced material: CD4+ T cells sorted from blood. This receptor was obtained from a woman aged 18-35 years in good health.

Here the CDR3 reads CASSLLNLAGHPGFSDTQYF. The CDR3 coding sequence is TGTGCCAGCAGTTTATTGAATTTGGCAGGGCACCCCGGATTTTCAGATACGCAGTATTTT. The chain uses TRBV27 and TRBJ2-3; D perhaps matches TRBD1 (5 bases). Germline V CDR1 and CDR2: MNHEY, SMNVEV (reference sequence). The germline V and J ends were trimmed by 1 base and 4 bases, with 27 bases remaining between them. The CDR3 is 20 residues long.